The 10 T cell receptor beta chains reported below all come from one sample, sequenced in a study of shared clonotypes between healthy human individuals. Sequencing used immunoSEQ multiplex PCR; TCRdb keeps in-frame clones, though not all of them. In the table there are roughly 1,000,000 clones, around three quarters of which are singletons. Material for sequencing was memory CD4+ T cells from PBMCs. Described subset: CD45RA-negative fraction. Receptors were obtained from a man younger than 35 in good health. Some clones in this sample may be carry-over from other donors' samples.

CDR3 in DNA: TGTGCCAGCAGCCTGGACAGAAACGCGATCTATGGCTACACCTTC. Translated, it gives CASSLDRNAIYGYTF. This chain uses TRBV7-9 with TRBJ1-2, with D maybe TRBD1 (6 bases). CDR3 length equals 15 residues. CDR1 SEHNR and CDR2 FQNEAQ come from the germline V gene (reference sequence). V shed 5 bases and J shed 4 bases, with 17 bases lying between them.

This clone was found a few times. This chain links TRBV7-2 with TRBJ1-5; the D gene is possibly TRBD1 (6 bases). Trimming shortened V by 7 bases and J by 3 bases, and 13 bases separated the two germline ends. The CDR3 spans 14 residues. From germline, CDR1 is SGHTA and CDR2 FQGNSA. CDR3 sequence (DNA): TGTGCCAGCACCCTAGGACAGCACAATCAGCCCCAGCATTTT. Translation: CASTLGQHNQPQHF.

The V gene is TRBV5-1, the J gene TRBJ2-1; TRBD1 matches 7 bases. The germline CDR1 and CDR2 sequences are SGHRS and YFSETQ. This CDR3 has 13 residues. J lost 10 bases, V lost 5 bases, and 9 bases had no gene match. CDR3 sequence reads: CASSTHDRDEQFF. CDR3 coding DNA: TGCGCCAGCAGTACACACGACAGGGACGAGCAGTTCTTC.

The V call is TRBV19, the J call TRBJ1-2; no reliable D call. Germline CDR1 LNHDA, CDR2 SQIVND (reference sequence). The V end lost 1 base, the J end lost 4 bases, and 7 bases lay between the germline ends. The CDR3 has 13 residues. The chain's CDR3 is CASSIAPTYGYTF. The CDR3 DNA is TGTGCCAGTAGTATAGCCCCGACCTATGGCTACACCTTC.

This clone has more than one count but fewer than ten. This chain joins TRBV28 and TRBJ2-6, with D perhaps matching TRBD2 (6 bases). Trimming removed 5 bases from V and 2 bases from J, with 16 bases in between. Germline V gene data show CDR1 as MDHEN and CDR2 as SYDVKM. The CDR3 has 17 amino acids. The CDR3 nucleotides are TGTGCCAGCAGTCTCCGGGTTGGGAGGACTGGGGCCAACGTCCTGACTTTC. Translation: CASSLRVGRTGANVLTF.

J is TRBJ2-3 and V is TRBV5-4; D not resolved. Germline V gene lookup returns CDR1 SGHNT and CDR2 YYREEE (reference sequence). CDR3 length: 13 residues. V dropped 0 bases and J dropped 8 bases, with 10 bases sitting between them. CDR3 coding DNA: TGTGCCAGCAGCTTGGCAGATTGGGGTACGCAGTATTTT. Protein sequence: CASSLADWGTQYF.

V gene TRBV27 combines with J gene TRBJ2-1; the D gene is possibly TRBD2 (6 bases). The CDR3 sequence is 15 residues long. V lost 5 bases to trimming and J lost 9 bases, with 20 bases between them. CDR1 and CDR2 (germline): MNHEY, SMNVEV (reference sequence). CDR3 sequence reads: CASSPPPGSISEQFF. CDR3 nucleotides: TGTGCCAGCAGTCCCCCCCCCGGGAGTATCTCTGAGCAGTTCTTC.

This rearrangement joins TRBV7-3 to TRBJ2-1, with TRBD1 matching 9 bases. Germline lookup yields CDR1 SGHTA and CDR2 FQGTGA. Trimming cost V 5 bases and J 6 bases; bases outside gene matches: 8. This CDR3 region has 15 residues. In DNA form, the CDR3 reads TGTGCCAGCAGCCCTGGACAGGGGTCCCCCAATGAGCAGTTCTTC. It yields the protein CASSPGQGSPNEQFF.

This chain links TRBV9 with TRBJ1-3; D ambiguous. Germline V gene data show CDR1 as SGDLS and CDR2 as YYNGEE. V shed 0 bases and J shed 6 bases, with 7 bases lying between them. The CDR3 has 13 residues. CDR3 DNA: TGTGCCAGCAGCGTAGGAACATTAAACACCATATATTTT. This sequence encodes CASSVGTLNTIYF.

J is TRBJ2-1 and V is TRBV6-1; 14 bases are a match to TRBD2. CDR3 length: 19 residues. V lost 5 bases to trimming and J lost 1 base; unmatched junction nucleotides: 10. In germline, CDR1 is MNHNS, CDR2 SASEGT. In nucleotides, the CDR3 is TGTGCCAGCAGTCAAGGGACTAGCGGGAGTTTAAGTTCCTACAATGAGCAGTTCTTC. This encodes CASSQGTSGSLSSYNEQFF.